The text below deals with one T cell receptor (beta chain). What this receptor recognizes is not known. There are no base qualities to consult, and no much larger clone falls within one base. Whole blood was collected in K2EDTA tubes by collaborating institutions according to the institutions' own protocols. For TCRbeta analysis, collaborators shipped samples as frozen whole blood, isolated PBMCs, or DNA extracted from either of those sample types. These data originate in a study of blood T cell repertoires in COVID-19 (dated by TCRdb to 2018 to 2020). In terms of the full investigation: Samples covering the acute and convalescent phases of COVID-19 were provided by collaborators in the United States, Italy and Spain. The prospective study material was composed of cDNA or gDNA derived from T cells, B-cell-depleted T cells, or PBMCs. The dataset comprised deeply sampled blood TCRbeta repertoires from subjects exposed to, actively infected with, or recovered from COVID-19. The repertoires were released in a freely available public database meant as a resource for research on the immune response to SARS-CoV-2. The samples were drawn from two sources: the first 160 participants of the ongoing ImmuneRACE study, and about 1,300 subjects contributed by 6 global collaborators. Sample metadata almost always included a de-identified subject ID, COVID-19 status, age in years and sex. Where available, HLA class I and class II types were taken from metadata supplied by the sample provider and were not determined by assay-based typing.

TCRbeta CDR3 regions were amplified from genomic DNA by means of the immunoSEQ Assay, a bias-controlled multiplex PCR. The authors' analysis ran thus. The number of nucleated cells in each sample was estimated by amplification of reference gene primers within the assay. To quantify the absolute abundance of each unique TCRbeta CDR3 rearrangement, sequence reads were collapsed and filtered. For each sample, productive Simpson clonality was calculated as the square root of Simpson's diversity index across productive rearrangements. The table comes from immuneACCESS by way of TCRdb, which keeps in-frame sequences with V and J called. Part of the clones is missing from these tables; in studies checked, under half for an unresolved V gene and the rest for unknown reasons. The V and J calls and clone size were taken over from that table, and D and trimming were inferred from the DNA. The sample data list some 100,000 clones, and around 89% of these were observed just once. About 19% of the sample is in the top ten clones.

Points the paper makes about the study in general: Clinical and demographic metadata were provided uncurated, with the amount varying by source and participant.

After removal of 5 bases from V and 3 bases from J, the junction retains 4 bases not matched to a gene. From cysteine to phenylalanine, the CDR3 is 13 amino acids long. This entry keeps only the CDR3 DNA: 39 bases, framed from base 1. The germline V gene encodes CDR1 SGHAT and CDR2 FQNNGV. The TCR sequence derives from a human donor with acute or convalescent COVID-19. The donor label of this sample is uncertain. The rearranged segments are TRBV11-2 and TRBJ2-7, and 7 junction bases match TRBD2. Sequencing used peripheral blood. CDR3 sequence: CASSTRGVYEQYF. The bases are TGTGCCAGCAGCACACGGGGGGTCTACGAGCAGTACTTC.